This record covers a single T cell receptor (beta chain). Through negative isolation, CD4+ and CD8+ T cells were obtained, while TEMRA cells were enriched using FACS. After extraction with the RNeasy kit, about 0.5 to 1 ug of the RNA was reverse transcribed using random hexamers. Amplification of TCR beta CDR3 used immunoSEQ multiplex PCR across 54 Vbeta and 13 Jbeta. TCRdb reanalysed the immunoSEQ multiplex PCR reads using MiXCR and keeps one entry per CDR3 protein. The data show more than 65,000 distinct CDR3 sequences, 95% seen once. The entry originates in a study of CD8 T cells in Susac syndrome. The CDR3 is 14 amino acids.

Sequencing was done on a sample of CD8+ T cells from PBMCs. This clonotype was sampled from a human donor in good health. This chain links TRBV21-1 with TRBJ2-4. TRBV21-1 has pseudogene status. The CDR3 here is CASLRGIATNIQYF. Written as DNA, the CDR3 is TGTGCCAGCCTCCGCGGTATAGCCACAAACATTCAGTACTTC.